The 24 T cell receptor beta chains reported below all come from one sample, sequenced in a study of cytomegalovirus exposure and HLA in healthy donors. The PCR used 60 Vbeta and 13 Jbeta primers. Assay: immunoSEQ multiplex PCR; the TCRdb copy retains only in-frame clones and omits some. The repertoire holds approximately 130,000 clones, with approximately 85% as singletons. The sequenced sample consisted of PBMCs. All receptors derive from a boy under 18 in good health and CMV-seronegative.

The chain combines TRBV27 with TRBJ1-4; TRBD1 agrees at 7 bases. The CDR3 covers 14 residues. Losses at the gene ends were 6 bases for V and 5 bases for J; bases not matched to a gene: 6. CDR1 and CDR2 (germline): MNHEY, SMNVEV (reference sequence). CDR3 bases: TGTGCCAGCAGCCTACAGGGGCCGAATGAAAAACTGTTTTTT. Amino acids: CASSLQGPNEKLFF.

V is TRBV9 and J is TRBJ2-5, with 9 bases matching TRBD1. Germline-derived CDR1 and CDR2 are SGDLS and YYNGEE. V trimming: 4 bases; J trimming: 3 bases; junction bases outside the gene matches: 10. This CDR3 has 16 amino acids. CDR3 region: CASSTTPRTGEETQYF. DNA for the CDR3: TGTGCCAGCAGCACCACCCCCCGGACAGGGGAAGAGACCCAGTACTTC.

The gene calls are TRBV30 and TRBJ2-5; a possible D gene is TRBD2 (5 bases). V was clipped by 2 bases and J by 5 bases, with 15 bases between them. CDR3 length equals 14 residues. Germline V gene data show CDR1 as GTSNPN and CDR2 as SVGIG (reference sequence). CDR3: CAWSLDRKRETQYF. CDR3 nucleotide sequence: TGTGCCTGGAGTCTTGACCGCAAGCGGGAGACCCAGTACTTC. Together with reference TRBV30 and TRBJ2-5, the CDR3 gives the full variable domain: SQTIHQWPATLVQPVGSPLSLECTVEGTSNPNLYWYRQAAGRGLQLLFYSVGIGQISSEVPQNLSASRPQDRQFILSSKKLLLSDSGFYLCAWSLDRKRETQYFGPGTRLLVL.

This chain uses TRBV7-2 with TRBJ1-5; D not resolved. Looked up from germline, CDR1 is SGHTA and CDR2 is FQGNSA. The CDR3 length is 11 residues. Trimming cost V 5 bases and J 9 bases, with 8 bases left between them. The CDR3: CASSLGGPQHF. CDR3 DNA sequence: TGTGCCAGCAGCCTCGGCGGGCCCCAGCATTTT.

The DNA of the CDR3 is TGTGCCAGCAGAGATGGCGGGGCGGAGACCCAGTACTTC. It encodes CASRDGGAETQYF. The rearrangement uses TRBV11-3 and TRBJ2-5; tentative D call: TRBD2 (6 bases). The CDR3 runs to 13 residues. Germline V gene sequence: CDR1 SGHNT, CDR2 YENEEA. Trimming removed 6 bases from V and 5 bases from J, with 13 bases in between. Looking up the rest from reference TRBV11-3 and TRBJ2-5 gives the full variable domain: EAGVVQSPRYKIIEKKQPVAFWCNPISGHNTLYWYLQNLGQGPELLIRYENEEAVDDSQLPKDRFSAERLKGVDSTLKIQPAELGDSAVYLCASRDGGAETQYFGPGTRLLVL.

For this clone: Sequence at one end of the junction differs from germline and may be a read error. This chain connects TRBV7-9 to TRBJ1-1, with 10 bases fitting TRBD1. Germline assignment: CDR1 SEHNR and CDR2 FQNEAQ (reference sequence). The CDR3 contains 17 residues. CDR3 sequence reads: CSSSLGDRGWRNTEAFF. In nucleotides, the CDR3 is TGTTCCAGCAGCTTAGGGGACAGGGGATGGAGGAACACTGAAGCTTTCTTT.

The rearrangement joins TRBV29-1 to TRBJ2-2; 10 bases fit TRBD1. Germline V gene lookup returns CDR1 SQVTM and CDR2 ANQGSEA. The junction had 9 bases not matched to a gene; V was cut back by 1 base and J by 4 bases. This CDR3 comprises 17 residues. DNA of the CDR3: TGCAGCGTTGAAGGGATCTGGGACAGGGGACGCACCGGGGAGCTGTTTTTT. Its translation is CSVEGIWDRGRTGELFF.

This sequence joins TRBV5-1 and TRBJ1-3; D ambiguous. V lost 3 bases to trimming and J lost 4 bases, with 17 bases between them. The germline V gene has CDR1 SGHRS and CDR2 YFSETQ. The CDR3 contains 16 residues. CDR3 nucleotides: TGCGCCAGCAGCTCGGTAGGCGTTATGGGCGGAAACACCATATATTTT. It specifies CASSSVGVMGGNTIYF.

The V and J genes are TRBV14 and TRBJ2-7; 12 nucleotides align to TRBD1. Germline values: CDR1 SGHDN, CDR2 FVKESK. This CDR3 contains 14 residues. Losses at the gene ends were 3 bases for V and 6 bases for J; bases not matched to a gene: 3. CDR3 sequence (DNA): TGTGCCAGCAGCCACCGGGACAGGGGGCGCGAGCAGTACTTC. It translates to CASSHRDRGREQYF.

V is TRBV4-3 and J is TRBJ1-1; TRBD1 might be the D (5 bases). This CDR3 has 14 amino acids. The V gene lost 0 bases and the J gene lost 11 bases, with 16 bases spanning the gap. The germline CDR1 and CDR2 sequences are LGHNA and YSLEER. DNA for the CDR3: TGCGCCAGCAGCCAAGATGGAGGGGCTACTCGTGCTTTCTTT. This translates into CASSQDGGATRAFF.

The chain carries TRBV29-1 and TRBJ2-1; TRBD2 might be the D (6 bases). Germline-derived CDR1 and CDR2 are SQVTM and ANQGSEA. The CDR3 covers 13 residues. Between the trimmed V and J ends, which lost 7 bases and 1 base, there was a span of 11 bases. CDR3 sequence reads: CSADGRSYNEQFF. For the CDR3, the DNA is TGCAGCGCCGACGGGAGATCCTACAATGAGCAGTTCTTC.

CDR3 sequence (DNA): TGCGCCAGCAGCCAAGTGTTGCTGGGCGAGGGAAATGAGCAGTTCTTC. Translating it yields CASSQVLLGEGNEQFF. The chain couples TRBV4-3 to TRBJ2-1; the D gene is possibly TRBD2 (5 bases). CDR3 length: 16 amino acids. V lost 1 base and J lost 7, with 17 bases in between. Germline CDR1 reads LGHNA; CDR2 reads YSLEER.

This clone is a singleton in its sample. V usage is TRBV6-4 and J usage is TRBJ2-1, with 7 nucleotides matching TRBD1. This CDR3 comprises 14 residues. Trimming removed 5 bases from V and 10 bases from J; junction bases left unmatched: 11. Germline-derived CDR1 and CDR2 are MRHNA and SNTAGT. CDR3 residues: CASSQDRLGTEQFF. The CDR3 coding sequence is TGTGCCAGCAGTCAGGACAGGTTGGGGACGGAGCAGTTCTTC.

As concerns this clone: The junction shows a germline mismatch at one end, possibly a read error. The V and J genes are TRBV5-4 and TRBJ2-7; D is unresolved. This CDR3 contains 13 residues. CDR1 and CDR2 (germline): SGHNT, YYREEE (reference sequence). DNA for the CDR3: TGTGCCAGCAGCTTGGAGGCCAACTACGAGCGGTACTTC. Translated, it gives CASSLEANYERYF.

The sample holds one count of this clone. The chain combines TRBV18 with TRBJ2-5; 10 nucleotides line up with TRBD2. V dropped 0 bases and J dropped 5; count of bases not matched to a gene: 9. This CDR3 region has 17 residues. Germline lookup yields CDR1 KGHSH and CDR2 LQKENI. The CDR3 coding sequence is TGTGCCAGCTCACCACCGGGAGAGCGGGAGGGCCTGGAGACCCAGTACTTC. Translation: CASSPPGEREGLETQYF.

V usage is TRBV15 and J usage is TRBJ2-1; TRBD2 aligns across 13 bases. Germline values: CDR1 LNHNV, CDR2 YYDKDF (reference sequence). V shed 0 bases, J shed 10 bases, and the junction held 21 bases outside the gene matches. CDR3 length: 21 residues. The CDR3 here is CATSRDRTSGRGPLFTEEQFF. CDR3 bases: TGTGCCACCAGCAGAGATAGGACTAGCGGGAGAGGTCCCTTGTTTACGGAGGAGCAGTTCTTC.

CDR3 sequence (DNA): TGTGCCAGTAGTATCCAGACTAGCGGGACAGCCAAAAACATTCAGTACTTC. Translating it yields CASSIQTSGTAKNIQYF. The gene calls are TRBV19 and TRBJ2-4; TRBD2 matches 11 bases. V gave up 3 bases and J gave up 0 bases; unmatched junction bases: 4. The CDR3 consists of 17 residues. CDR1 and CDR2 from the germline V gene are LNHDA and SQIVND (reference sequence).

V and J are TRBV2 and TRBJ2-7; D gene ambiguous. CDR1 SNHLY and CDR2 FYNNEI come from the germline V gene. With 6 bases removed from V and 3 bases from J, the gap between germline ends came to 9 bases. The CDR3 runs to 12 residues. The CDR3, as DNA: TGTGCCAGCAGGCAAGCGAACTACGAGCAGTACTTC. It specifies CASRQANYEQYF.

This clone has only one observation. CDR3 region: CAASGTSGSPSYNEQFF. DNA for the CDR3: TGTGCCGCATCCGGGACTAGCGGGTCCCCCTCCTACAATGAGCAGTTCTTC. The rearrangement uses TRBV7-9 and TRBJ2-1; 12 bases agree with TRBD2. The trim removed 11 bases at V and 0 bases at J, leaving 11 bases unmatched. The V gene's germline CDR1 is SEHNR and CDR2 FQNEAQ (reference sequence). CDR3 length equals 17 residues.

The chain links TRBV4-3 to TRBJ2-1; D perhaps matches TRBD1 (6 bases). The CDR3 is 16 residues long. Germline V CDR1 and CDR2: LGHNA, YSLEER. Trimming removed 0 bases at V and 3 bases at J, with 12 bases between. CDR3 nucleotide sequence: TGCGCCAGCAGCCAAGATCGGCGACAGGTCTACAATGAGCAGTTCTTC. Amino acids: CASSQDRRQVYNEQFF.

This clone was detected only once. The CDR3 loop reads CASSLAGRGKANYGYTF. The CDR3 DNA reads as TGCGCCAGCAGCTTGGCTGGCAGGGGAAAAGCTAACTATGGCTACACCTTC. The rearrangement links TRBV5-1 to TRBJ1-2; maybe TRBD1 (6 bases). The CDR3 length is 17 residues. V was clipped by 0 bases and J by 0 bases, with 15 bases between them. Looked up from germline, CDR1 is SGHRS and CDR2 is YFSETQ.

The chain couples TRBV10-3 to TRBJ1-1, with D perhaps TRBD1 (5 bases). This CDR3 contains 15 residues. In germline, CDR1 is ENHRY, CDR2 SYGVKD. V shed 3 bases and J shed 5 bases, with 16 bases lying between them. CDR3 nucleotides: TGTGCCATCAGTGAATTCGGGGGGGTGGAAACTGAAGCTTTCTTT. Amino acids: CAISEFGGVETEAFF.

This clone was seen once. This chain uses TRBV5-6 with TRBJ1-2; no firm D call. Trimming pared 6 bases from V and 4 bases from J, leaving 19 bases between. Germline CDR1 and CDR2: SGHDT and YYEEEE. The CDR3 extends over 15 amino acids. CDR3 bases: TGTGCCAGCAAAGAGGGAGCTGTTTTTGGCTATGGCTACACCTTC. Protein product: CASKEGAVFGYGYTF. Variable domain in full (rest from reference TRBV5-6 and TRBJ1-2): DAGVTQSPTHLIKTRGQQVTLRCSPKSGHDTVSWYQQALGQGPQFIFQYYEEEERQRGNFPDRFSGHQFPNYSSELNVNALLLGDSALYLCASKEGAVFGYGYTFGSGTRLTVV.

The chain is built from TRBV27 and TRBJ1-1; no firm D call. This CDR3 is 12 amino acids long. Germline V lookup: CDR1 MNHEY, CDR2 SMNVEV (reference sequence). The ends were cut back, 5 bases at V and 5 bases at J, with 9 bases in the middle. Here the CDR3 reads CASSLPGTEAFF. As DNA, the CDR3 is TGTGCCAGCAGTCTCCCGGGGACTGAAGCTTTCTTT.